Each of the 20 T cell receptor beta chains below was sequenced from the same sample in a study of Graves' ophthalmopathy and Graves' hyperthyroidism. Amplification from RNA transcripts yielded the TCR beta CDR3 regions. First-round RT-PCR relied on HTBI primers, and a second-round multiplex PCR came next. TCRdb used MiXCR to reprocess the multiplex PCR reads, holding one entry per CDR3 protein. The table has roughly 500,000 distinct CDR3 sequences, around an eighth seen once. What was sequenced was blood. These receptors all come from a woman aged 25 to 39 with Graves' ophthalmopathy.

This clonotype occurred many times. V is TRBV4-1 and J is TRBJ2-7, with 7 bases identical to TRBD1. Germline V gene sequence: CDR1 MGHRA, CDR2 YSYEKL. This CDR3 region has 14 residues. With V trimmed by 4 bases and J by 3 bases, 6 bases remained unmatched. CDR3 in amino acids: CASSLRTGDYEQYF. The DNA of the CDR3 is TGCGCCAGCAGCCTAAGGACAGGCGACTACGAGCAGTACTTC.

This clonotype was seen ten or more times. CDR3 sequence (DNA): TGCAGTGCTAGCGGGGTCCTGGACATTCAGTACTTC. This sequence encodes CSASGVLDIQYF. The chain links TRBV20-1 to TRBJ2-4; maybe TRBD2 (5 bases). The CDR3 is made up of 12 amino acids. The V end lost 3 bases, the J end lost 8 bases, and 11 bases lay between the germline ends. The germline gives CDR1 DFQATT, CDR2 SNEGSKA (reference sequence).

This clonotype was found a few times. V is TRBV7-8 and J is TRBJ2-7; D is undetermined. Germline V gives CDR1 SGHVS, CDR2 FQNEAQ. The CDR3 has 14 amino acids. V gave up 4 bases and J gave up 0 bases, with 10 bases separating them. The CDR3 DNA is TGTGCCAGCAGCTCCCGGCTTAGCTCCTACGAGCAGTACTTC. It encodes CASSSRLSSYEQYF.

In its sample, this clonotype was seen many times. The chain combines TRBV7-8 with TRBJ2-7, with D unclear. CDR3 length: 11 residues. V lost 5 bases and J lost 5, with 7 bases in between. The germline V gene has CDR1 SGHVS and CDR2 FQNEAQ. The CDR3 region is CASSTPDEQYF. In DNA, the CDR3 is TGTGCCAGCAGCACGCCGGACGAGCAGTACTTC.

This clonotype occurred many times. The chain links TRBV15 to TRBJ2-5; D might be TRBD2 (7 bases). The CDR3 contains 14 residues. Germline V gives CDR1 LNHNV, CDR2 YYDKDF (reference sequence). V was shortened by 4 bases and J by 3 bases, with 12 bases between the two germline ends. DNA of the CDR3: TGTGCCACCAGCAACCGAGGGGGGGAAGAGACCCAGTACTTC. Its translation: CATSNRGGEETQYF.

This clonotype has at least ten counts. This sequence joins TRBV27 and TRBJ2-2; unclear D gene. Deletions cut 4 bases from V and 1 base from J, with 13 bases between. This CDR3 is built from 16 residues. Germline CDR1 is MNHEY and CDR2 is SMNVEV (reference sequence). The CDR3 nucleotides read TGTGCCAGCAGTTCCCGGCTGGGCAGGAACACCGGGGAGCTGTTTTTT. It yields the protein CASSSRLGRNTGELFF.

This clonotype was counted at least ten times. V is TRBV12-3 or TRBV12-4 and J is TRBJ2-7, with D unresolved. The CDR3 is made up of 12 amino acids. Trimming pared 1 base from V and 2 bases from J, leaving 3 bases between. The CDR3 is CASSLEPYEQYF. CDR3 nucleotides: TGTGCCAGCAGTTTAGAGCCCTACGAGCAGTACTTC.

This clonotype was recorded at least ten times. The V and J genes are TRBV20-1 and TRBJ1-1; 8 bases are shared with TRBD1. Trimming at V came to 6 bases and at J to 1 base, leaving 19 bases not matched to a gene. The CDR3 sequence is 18 residues long. Germline assignment: CDR1 DFQATT and CDR2 SNEGSKA (reference sequence). CDR3 nucleotide sequence: TGCAGTGCCTATCGGGACAGGAGACGCACAGGGAGGAACACTGAAGCTTTCTTT. This encodes CSAYRDRRRTGRNTEAFF.

This clonotype appeared a few times. A much larger clonotype is one base distant, so this may be a read error. The V call is TRBV24-1, the J call TRBJ2-2; the D is unclear. This CDR3 has 13 amino acids. Germline lookup yields CDR1 KGHDR and CDR2 SFDVKD. The germline V and J ends were trimmed by 9 bases and 6 bases, with 13 bases remaining between them. The DNA for the CDR3 is TGTGCCACCTGTATAGGCGGTGCCGGGGAGCTGTTTTTT. It is translated as CATCIGGAGELFF.

This clonotype was seen at least ten times. The J gene is TRBJ1-2, the V gene TRBV28, with TRBD1 matching over 10 bases. The CDR3 is 14 amino acids. J gave up 8 bases and V 5 bases, and 8 bases lay outside the gene matches. Germline values: CDR1 MDHEN, CDR2 SYDVKM. The CDR3 DNA follows: TGTGCCAGCAGTATCATGACAGGGGGCAGAGGCTACACCTTC. This codes for CASSIMTGGRGYTF.

This clonotype was seen repeatedly, ten times or more. The rearrangement uses TRBV7-9 and TRBJ1-1; 7 bases match TRBD1. CDR1 SEHNR and CDR2 FQNEAQ come from the germline V gene (reference sequence). V shed 2 bases, J shed 2 bases, and the junction held 2 bases outside the gene matches. The CDR3 has 14 residues. The CDR3 loop is CASSLRDSNTEAFF. The CDR3 DNA sequence: TGTGCCAGCAGCTTAAGGGACAGCAACACTGAAGCTTTCTTT.

This clonotype was seen at least ten times. V usage is TRBV30 and J usage is TRBJ1-2; TRBD1 agrees at 9 bases. With V trimmed by 2 bases and J by 7 bases, 8 bases remained unmatched. The CDR3 loop spans 14 amino acids. Germline CDR1 GTSNPN, CDR2 SVGIG (reference sequence). The CDR3 region is CAWSSGQGSSGYTF. The CDR3 region has the DNA TGTGCCTGGAGTTCGGGACAGGGTTCGAGTGGCTACACCTTC.

This clonotype was seen many times. The chain couples TRBV28 to TRBJ2-2; D gene ambiguous. Germline V gene lookup returns CDR1 MDHEN and CDR2 SYDVKM. V lost 7 bases to trimming and J lost 4 bases, with 13 bases between them. CDR3 length: 14 residues. CDR3 in amino acids: CASIAPGFTGELFF. The CDR3, as DNA: TGTGCCAGCATCGCACCGGGCTTCACCGGGGAGCTGTTTTTT.

This clonotype was recorded at least ten times. The genes are TRBV28 and TRBJ1-6; a possible D gene is TRBD1 (5 bases). The CDR3 is made up of 15 amino acids. Germline loops: CDR1 MDHEN, CDR2 SYDVKM. V dropped 3 bases and J dropped 7 bases, with 13 bases sitting between them. The CDR3 region has the DNA TGTGCCAGCAGTTTTACGAGGGGAATGAATTCACCCCTCCACTTT. Protein product: CASSFTRGMNSPLHF.

In its sample, this clonotype was seen many times. The chain is built from TRBV20-1 and TRBJ1-2; D unresolved. The germline gives CDR1 DFQATT, CDR2 SNEGSKA (reference sequence). The CDR3 has 11 amino acids. The V end lost 3 bases, the J end lost 5 bases, and 7 bases lay between the germline ends. The CDR3 reads CSARGSYGYTF. The CDR3, as DNA: TGCAGTGCTAGGGGTTCGTATGGCTACACCTTC.

This clonotype has ten or more counts. V and J are TRBV2 and TRBJ2-6; the D is unclear. Germline V gives CDR1 SNHLY, CDR2 FYNNEI. This CDR3 comprises 16 residues. Trimming took off 3 bases at V and 0 bases at J, with 9 bases between the two ends. CDR3 sequence (DNA): TGTGCCAGCAGTGATAAGGCAGTCTCTGGGGCCAACGTCCTGACTTTC. Translated: CASSDKAVSGANVLTF.

This clonotype has only a few counts. The J gene is TRBJ2-2, the V gene TRBV29-1; TRBD2 might be the D (6 bases). From germline, CDR1 is SQVTM and CDR2 ANQGSEA. With 5 bases removed from V and 4 bases from J, the gap between germline ends came to 11 bases. This CDR3 is built from 13 residues. The CDR3 nucleotides read TGCAGCGTTTCATCGGAGGGCACCGGGGAGCTGTTTTTT. Its translation is CSVSSEGTGELFF.

This clonotype came up once. This chain uses TRBV24-1 with TRBJ2-7, with TRBD1 identical over 9 bases. V was pared by 5 bases and J by 2 bases, with 6 bases of the junction left unmatched. This CDR3 contains 15 residues. CDR1 and CDR2 from the germline V gene are KGHDR and SFDVKD. The CDR3 sequence is CATSAGQGGAYEQYF. For the CDR3, the DNA is TGTGCCACCAGTGCGGGACAGGGAGGCGCCTACGAGCAGTACTTC.

This clonotype was seen more than once but under ten times. The J gene is TRBJ1-6, the V gene TRBV27; D is undetermined. V gave up 6 bases and J gave up 7 bases, with 22 bases separating them. The CDR3 sequence is 17 residues long. Germline CDR1 reads MNHEY; CDR2 reads SMNVEV (reference sequence). Written as DNA, the CDR3 is TGTGCCAGCAGGAACACCCTTGCTGAGTCAAAGAATTCACCCCTCCACTTT. Protein: CASRNTLAESKNSPLHF.

This clonotype showed up just a few times. The rearrangement links TRBV5-4 to TRBJ2-5; 7 bases line up with TRBD2. The germline gives CDR1 SGHNT, CDR2 YYREEE (reference sequence). Trimming removed 1 base from V and 3 bases from J; junction bases left unmatched: 6. The CDR3 runs 15 residues. The CDR3 reads CASSLKRGGEETQYF. CDR3 nucleotides: TGTGCCAGCAGCTTGAAGCGGGGAGGGGAAGAGACCCAGTACTTC.